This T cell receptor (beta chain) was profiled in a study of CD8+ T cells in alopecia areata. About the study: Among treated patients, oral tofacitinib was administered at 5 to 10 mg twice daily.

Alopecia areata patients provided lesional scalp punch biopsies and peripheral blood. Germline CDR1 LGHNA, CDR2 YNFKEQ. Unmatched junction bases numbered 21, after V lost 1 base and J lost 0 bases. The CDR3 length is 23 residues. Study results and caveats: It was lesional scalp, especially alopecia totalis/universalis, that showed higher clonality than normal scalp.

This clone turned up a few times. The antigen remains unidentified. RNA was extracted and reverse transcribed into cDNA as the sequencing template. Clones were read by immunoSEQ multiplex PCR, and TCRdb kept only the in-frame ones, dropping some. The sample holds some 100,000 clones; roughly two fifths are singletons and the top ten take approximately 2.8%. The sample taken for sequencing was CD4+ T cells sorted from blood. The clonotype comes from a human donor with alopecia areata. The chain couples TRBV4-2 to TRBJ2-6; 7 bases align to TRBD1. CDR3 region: CASSQVVPLREGTDLSGANVLTF. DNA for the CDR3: TGTGCCAGCAGCCAAGTAGTTCCCCTTCGAGAAGGGACAGACCTCTCTGGGGCCAACGTCCTGACTTTC.